This T cell receptor beta chain is drawn from a study of blood T cell repertoires in COVID-19. V was trimmed by 0 bases and J by 2 bases, leaving 24 bases between them. Germline V gene data show CDR1 as LGHNA and CDR2 as YNFKEQ. CDR3 size: 20 residues. Followed longitudinally, the Seattle patients had been enrolled during active infection. In the authors' methods: By means of reference gene primer amplification, nucleated cell counts were estimated. Some clones are missing from TCRdb's copy, which holds only in-frame ones; the method was immunoSEQ multiplex PCR. V and J calls and clone size are those listed in that table; D and trimming were worked out from the DNA. Of 250,000 or so clones detected, 75% to 90% appear once; the ten largest clones hold approximately 2.5%.

This chain joins TRBV4-2 and TRBJ2-3; D perhaps matches TRBD2 (5 bases). Sequencing was done on a sample of peripheral blood. The clonotype was recovered from a young man with COVID-19, enrolled during active disease. The CDR3 bases are TGTGCCAGCAGCCAAGATCCGCTTTTGCTAGCCTTGCACCCCACAGATACGCAGTATTTT. It specifies CASSQDPLLLALHPTDTQYF.